This T cell receptor (beta chain) originates from a study of blood T cell repertoires in COVID-19. As for the study in general: Acute and convalescent COVID-19 samples came from the United States, Italy and Spain. Sources were T cells, B-cell-depleted T cells, or PBMCs; the material itself was cDNA or gDNA.

In the original analysis: Quantification of nucleated cells was approximated via reference gene primer amplification. The protocol was immunoSEQ multiplex PCR, while the TCRdb copy is restricted to in-frame clones and leaves out a portion. V, J and clone size are taken as reported in that table, and D and trimming were inferred from the DNA itself. In the table there are some 270,000 clones, 86% of which are singletons. The CDR3 runs to 15 residues. Trimming stripped 6 bases from V and 10 bases from J, with 22 bases between. The germline V gene encodes CDR1 MNHEY and CDR2 SVGAGI. The chain combines TRBV6-5 with TRBJ2-1, with D possibly being TRBD2 (7 bases). This sequence was found in a man aged 40-55 years with active or convalescent COVID-19. Material: peripheral blood. The CDR3 coding sequence is TGTGCCAGCAGCCCATCCTCTCTTGGGGGGGGCGAGCAGTTCTTC. Its protein product is CASSPSSLGGGEQFF.